This TCR beta chain originates from a study of blood T cell repertoires in COVID-19. The CDR3 length is 15 residues. Germline V gives CDR1 MNHNY, CDR2 SVGAGI (reference sequence). With 6 bases removed from V and 0 bases from J, the gap between germline ends came to 14 bases. Authors' processing steps: Reference gene primer amplification gave nucleated cell count estimates. Measured with immunoSEQ multiplex PCR; TCRdb has only the in-frame clones, and not every one. V and J calls and clone size are as listed in that table; D and trimming were resolved from the DNA. The table has over 200,000 clones, roughly four fifths seen once; the top ten hold 4% to 5.5%.

The sample taken for sequencing was peripheral blood. The clonotype comes from a man aged 50 or older with active or convalescent COVID-19. The rearrangement joins TRBV6-6 to TRBJ1-2, with a tentative D call TRBD1 (6 bases). The DNA for the CDR3 is TGTGCCAGCAGCCATTACAGGGATGCTAACTATGGCTACACCTTC. Its translation is CASSHYRDANYGYTF.